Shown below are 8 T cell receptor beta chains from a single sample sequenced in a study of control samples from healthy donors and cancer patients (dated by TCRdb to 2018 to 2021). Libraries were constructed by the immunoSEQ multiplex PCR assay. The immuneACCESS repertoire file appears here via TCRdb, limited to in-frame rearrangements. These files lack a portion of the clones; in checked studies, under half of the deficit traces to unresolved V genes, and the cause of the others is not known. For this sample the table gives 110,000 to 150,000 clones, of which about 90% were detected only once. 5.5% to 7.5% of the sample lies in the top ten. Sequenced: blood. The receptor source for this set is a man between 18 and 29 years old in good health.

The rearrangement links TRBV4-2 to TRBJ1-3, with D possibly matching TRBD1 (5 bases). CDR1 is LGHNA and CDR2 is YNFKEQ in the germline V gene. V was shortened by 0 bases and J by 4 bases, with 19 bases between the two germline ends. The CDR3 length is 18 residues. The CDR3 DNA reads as TGTGCCAGCAGCCAAGACGGTCGGGCGGGGGTCTCCGGAAACACCATATATTTT. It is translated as CASSQDGRAGVSGNTIYF.

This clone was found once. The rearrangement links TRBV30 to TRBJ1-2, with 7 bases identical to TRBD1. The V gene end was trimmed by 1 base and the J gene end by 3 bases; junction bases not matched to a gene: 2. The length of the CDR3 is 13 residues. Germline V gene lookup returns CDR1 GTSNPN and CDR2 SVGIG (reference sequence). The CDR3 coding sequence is TGTGCCTGGAGTGAGGGGGCGTACTATGGCTACACCTTC. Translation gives CAWSEGAYYGYTF.

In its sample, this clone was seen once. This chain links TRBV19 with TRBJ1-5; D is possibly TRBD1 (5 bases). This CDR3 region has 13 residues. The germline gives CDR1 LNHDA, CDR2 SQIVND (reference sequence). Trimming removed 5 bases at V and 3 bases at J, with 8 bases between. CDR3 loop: CASSSGANQPQHF. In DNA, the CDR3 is TGTGCCAGTAGTTCCGGGGCCAATCAGCCCCAGCATTTT.

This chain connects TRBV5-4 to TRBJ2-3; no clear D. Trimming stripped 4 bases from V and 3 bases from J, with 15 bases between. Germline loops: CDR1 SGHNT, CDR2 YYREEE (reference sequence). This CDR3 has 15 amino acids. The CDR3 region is CASSAGSAGTDTQYF. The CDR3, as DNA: TGTGCCAGCAGCGCCGGGTCCGCAGGAACAGATACGCAGTATTTT.

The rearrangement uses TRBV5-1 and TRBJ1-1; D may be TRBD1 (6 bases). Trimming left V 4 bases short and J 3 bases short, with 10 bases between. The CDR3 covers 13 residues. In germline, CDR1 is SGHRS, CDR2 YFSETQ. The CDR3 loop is CASSVDRDTEAFF. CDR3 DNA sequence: TGCGCCAGCAGCGTGGACAGAGACACTGAAGCTTTCTTT.

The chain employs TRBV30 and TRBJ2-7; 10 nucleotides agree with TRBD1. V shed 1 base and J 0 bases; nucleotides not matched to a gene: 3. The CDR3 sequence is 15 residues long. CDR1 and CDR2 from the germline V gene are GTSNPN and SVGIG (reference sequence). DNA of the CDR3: TGTGCCTGGAGTGGGGACAGGGGATACTCCTACGAGCAGTACTTC. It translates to CAWSGDRGYSYEQYF.

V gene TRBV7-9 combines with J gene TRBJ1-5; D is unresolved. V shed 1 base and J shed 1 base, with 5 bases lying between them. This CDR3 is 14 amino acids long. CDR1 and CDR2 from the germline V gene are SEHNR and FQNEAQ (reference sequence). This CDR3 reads CASSLVGSNQPQHF. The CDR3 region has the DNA TGTGCCAGCAGCTTAGTAGGCAGCAATCAGCCCCAGCATTTT.

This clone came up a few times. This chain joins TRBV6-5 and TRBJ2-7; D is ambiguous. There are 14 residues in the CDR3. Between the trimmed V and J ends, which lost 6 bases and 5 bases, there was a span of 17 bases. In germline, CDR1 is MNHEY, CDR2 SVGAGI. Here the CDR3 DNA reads TGTGCCAGCAGCCTCCAAAGAGACGATAACGAGCAGTACTTC. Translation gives CASSLQRDDNEQYF.